Below, one T cell receptor (beta chain) is given with its context. Its target antigen remains unknown. No per-base quality is available; no much larger clone lies one base away. A single peripheral blood draw of around 120 mL on average was collected from each donor into heparinised tubes. A BD FACSAria II and a panel including CD45RO, CCR7, CD25, CD127, CD95 and CD27 were used to sort naive, central memory, regulatory and stem cell-like memory CD4+ T cells. All sorted populations exceeded 98% purity. PBMCs were isolated right away by Lymphoprep density gradient centrifugation and were stained directly, without culture. So that batch effects would be minimized, each experiment stained and sorted samples in pairs, pairing one healthy donor with one patient. The CDR3 has 15 amino acids, counting the end cysteine and phenylalanine. Just CDR3 DNA is preserved here, 45 bases in frame from base 1. Trimming removed 2 bases from V and 5 bases from J; the gene matches leave 8 bases unexplained. Based on the germline V gene, the CDR1 and CDR2 sequences are SGHVS and FNYEAQ.

This record belongs to a study of beta chain features in type 1 diabetes listed by TCRdb under 2018. With regard to the full study: Mean age, gender distribution, total cell number and subset yield were not different between patients and healthy donors. A total of 107,917,701 sorted cells were examined across all samples, and RNA yield correlated strongly with the number of cells per subset. The study compared TCRB repertoires of sorted circulating CD4+ T cell subsets between recently diagnosed type 1 diabetes patients and matched healthy donors. Regulatory and stem cell-like memory subsets were isolated from only 8 patients and roughly eight healthy donors, whereas naive and central memory subsets came from all 30 or so donors. General findings and caveats noted by the study authors: At VDJ recombination sites, patients with type 1 diabetes made fewer insertions and deleted more nucleotides, a pattern implying thymic rearrangement abnormalities. Because cDNA rather than genomic DNA was sequenced, highly expressing activated cells could have been over-represented, although no difference in activation and CD3 levels was found between groups. Naive, central memory and regulatory TCRB repertoires appeared to be more alike among patients than among healthy donors. Shorter templates might have been favored by PCR, but patient and control samples were amplified and corrected together, so both groups would have been affected equally by any skew. HLA sub-analyses involved small numbers of individuals, so any influence of HLA type on TCRB rearrangement remained unresolved. Type 1 diabetes patients showed a moderate but significant shortening of TCRB CDR3 length in all four CD4+ subsets.

All of the isolated RNA was reverse transcribed with the High Capacity cDNA Reverse Transcription Kit, so expressed TCRB transcripts were sequenced. Deep immunoSEQ sequencing was performed on naive, central memory and regulatory T cell samples, with an average of roughly 3.5 million total reads per sample. Sorted cells were lysed in RLT buffer, and RNA was extracted using DNase-treated RNeasy Micro or Mini kits according to cell number. To prevent cross-contamination, each cell subset was processed individually, whereas patient and healthy donor samples were processed jointly. The immunoSEQ multiplex PCR was used to amplify TCRB sequences from cDNA, yielding 87-bp fragments that span the CDR3 region. The amplicons were sequenced using the Illumina HiSeq platform. Processing in the source paper ran as follows. Synthetic template baselines were used to correct PCR bias computationally, reads within Hamming distance 2 were collapsed, and singletons that could not be merged were discarded. Reads were aligned against IMGT so that V, D and J genes, CDR3 length and insertions or deletions at six rearrangement sites could be assigned. Clonotype counts were normalized to sorted cell number within each subset before computing true diversity and Gini coefficients with the tcR R package. Repertoire sharing was quantified using the overlap coefficient calculated on TCRB nucleotide sequences. Out-of-frame TCRB sequences from naive cells were analyzed as a proxy for the pre-selection repertoire. TCRdb mirrors the immuneACCESS table, restricted to in-frame sequences. Some clones are absent from its copies; in checked studies, under half trace to an unresolved V gene, and the reason for the others is unknown. V and J calls and clone size are copied from that table; D and trimming were computed from the DNA. The sample has roughly 240,000 clones on record, less than 15% of them singletons. The top ten constitute roughly 0.024% of the sample.

Specimen: naive CD4+ T cells from blood. The cell subset or site tag for this specimen amounts to: true naive CD4+ T cells. The receptor chain draws on TRBV7-6 and TRBJ2-5; 7 central bases correspond to TRBD1. The receptor's source is a middle-aged woman in good health. The CDR3 has the sequence CASSLPGRGWETQYF. The nucleotides are TGTGCCAGCAGCTTACCGGGCAGGGGGTGGGAGACCCAGTACTTC.